This T cell receptor (beta chain) is from a study of blood T cell repertoires in COVID-19. Clones were read by immunoSEQ multiplex PCR, and TCRdb kept only the in-frame ones, dropping some. The repertoire includes more than 130,000 clones, about four fifths of them detected once, and about 7% sits in the top ten. The germline V gene encodes CDR1 MNHEY and CDR2 SVGAGI. Losses at the gene ends were 2 bases for V and 4 bases for J; bases not matched to a gene: 4. The CDR3 runs 15 residues. In this sample, this clone turned up a few times. The gene calls are TRBV6-5 and TRBJ2-1, with 8 bases lining up with TRBD2. The sequencing sample was made of peripheral blood. The receptor's source is a human donor in a cohort sampled during active COVID-19. CDR3 amino acids: CASSYVRGGYNEQFF. CDR3 nucleotide sequence: TGTGCCAGCAGTTACGTCCGGGGGGGGTACAATGAGCAGTTCTTC.